This T cell receptor beta chain was identified during a study of CD8 T cells in Susac syndrome. Germline V CDR1 and CDR2: SQVTM, ANQGSEA. The CDR3 contains 13 residues. The V and J ends lost 5 bases and 7 bases respectively, with 17 bases between them. Random hexamers served to reverse transcribe roughly 0.5 to 1 ug RNA. The TCR beta CDR3 was amplified by immunoSEQ multiplex PCR across 54 Vbeta, 13 Jbeta. Via MiXCR, TCRdb re-called the immunoSEQ multiplex PCR reads, giving one row per CDR3 protein. The sample shows 150,000 to 190,000 distinct CDR3 sequences, around 96% of them seen only once. The chain combines TRBV29-1 with TRBJ1-2; no reliable D call. The source is a human donor with multiple sclerosis. The sample was CD8+ T cells from PBMCs. In DNA, the CDR3 is TGCAGCGTTTTAGCCGGAGGCGTATCTGGCTACACCTTC. Translating it yields CSVLAGGVSGYTF.